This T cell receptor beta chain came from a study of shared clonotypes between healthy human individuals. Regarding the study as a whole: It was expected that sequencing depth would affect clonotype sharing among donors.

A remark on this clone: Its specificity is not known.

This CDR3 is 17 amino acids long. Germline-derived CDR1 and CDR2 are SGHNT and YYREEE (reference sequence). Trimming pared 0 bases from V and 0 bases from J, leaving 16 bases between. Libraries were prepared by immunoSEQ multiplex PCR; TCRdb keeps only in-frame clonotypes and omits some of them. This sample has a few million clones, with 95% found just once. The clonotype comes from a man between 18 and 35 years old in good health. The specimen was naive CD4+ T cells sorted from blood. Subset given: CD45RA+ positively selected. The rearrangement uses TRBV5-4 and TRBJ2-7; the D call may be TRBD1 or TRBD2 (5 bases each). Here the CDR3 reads CASSLAPGKGPSYEQYF. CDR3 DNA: TGTGCCAGCAGCTTGGCCCCTGGGAAGGGACCCTCCTACGAGCAGTACTTC.